A single sample gave rise to the 9 T cell receptor beta chains below, sequenced in a study of shared clonotypes between healthy human individuals. CD45RO-negative cells were positively selected for CCR7, leaving out terminally differentiated effector memory CD45RA+ cells. This table comes from immunoSEQ multiplex PCR, and its TCRdb copy is limited to in-frame clones, with some not included. The table records roughly 2.1 million clones, approximately 94% of them present only once. Material: naive CD8+ T cells from PBMCs. The origin of the receptors is a man between 18 and 35 years old in good health. Some clones in this sample may be carry-over from other donors' samples.

V gene TRBV6-6 combines with J gene TRBJ2-1; tentatively, D is TRBD2 (6 bases). This CDR3 comprises 16 residues. V was pared by 0 bases and J by 2 bases, with 11 bases between. The germline gives CDR1 MNHNY, CDR2 SVGAGI (reference sequence). CDR3 protein: CASSYSLLATYNEQFF. CDR3 nucleotide sequence: TGTGCCAGCAGTTACTCGCTCCTAGCGACCTACAATGAGCAGTTCTTC.

This chain joins TRBV5-1 and TRBJ2-1; 13 nucleotides agree with TRBD2. Per germline, CDR1 SGHRS and CDR2 YFSETQ. With V trimmed by 1 base and J by 7 bases, 11 bases remained unmatched. This CDR3 spans 18 amino acids. In DNA form, the CDR3 reads TGCGCCAGCAGCTTGACTAGCGGGAGGGCCGTTTTGGGGAATGAGCAGTTCTTC. As protein: CASSLTSGRAVLGNEQFF.

This CDR3 is CASSMPPWGQEGPGANVLTF. Written as DNA, the CDR3 is TGTGCCAGTAGTATGCCTCCCTGGGGACAGGAGGGACCTGGGGCCAACGTCCTGACTTTC. The J gene is TRBJ2-6, the V gene TRBV19, with 8 nucleotides matching TRBD1. CDR1 and CDR2 from the germline V gene are LNHDA and SQIVND (reference sequence). The CDR3 loop spans 20 amino acids. The V and J ends lost 3 bases and 2 bases, in that order; junction bases with no gene match: 15. Full variable domain (remainder filled in from reference TRBV19 and TRBJ2-6): DGGITQSPKYLFRKEGQNVTLSCEQNLNHDAMYWYRQDPGQGLRLIYYSQIVNDFQKGDIAEGYSVSREKKESFPLTVTSAQKNPTAFYLCASSMPPWGQEGPGANVLTFGAGSRLTVL.

V gene TRBV9 combines with J gene TRBJ2-3; D ambiguous. CDR1 and CDR2 (germline): SGDLS, YYNGEE. V lost 4 bases to trimming and J lost 5 bases, with 17 bases between them. The CDR3 sequence is 15 residues long. The CDR3: CASSPPRGEGDTQYF. The CDR3 region has the DNA TGTGCCAGCAGCCCACCACGTGGAGAAGGAGATACGCAGTATTTT.

With regard to this clone: The same CDR3 also results from other DNA sequences found in this sample. The J gene is TRBJ2-2, the V gene TRBV6-5; no definite D call. Trimming shortened V by 8 bases and J by 5 bases, and 3 bases separated the two germline ends. Germline loops: CDR1 MNHEY, CDR2 SVGAGI. This CDR3 region has 10 residues. The CDR3 region is CASGTGELFF. For the CDR3, the DNA is TGTGCCAGCGGGACCGGGGAGCTGTTTTTT.

The CDR3 here is CASSYSGGDTQYF. For the CDR3, the DNA is TGCGCCAGCAGCTATTCAGGCGGCGATACGCAGTATTTT. V and J are TRBV5-1 and TRBJ2-3; no clear D. This CDR3 has 13 amino acids. Per germline, CDR1 SGHRS and CDR2 YFSETQ. Deletions cut 3 bases from V and 6 bases from J, with 11 bases between.

The CDR3 spells CATVPGQNSNQPQHF. DNA of the CDR3: TGTGCCACCGTACCGGGACAGAATAGCAATCAGCCCCAGCATTTT. This sequence joins TRBV6-5 and TRBJ1-5, with TRBD1 identical over 7 bases. This CDR3 comprises 15 residues. Germline V gives CDR1 MNHEY, CDR2 SVGAGI. V lost 10 bases to trimming and J lost 0 bases; unmatched junction nucleotides: 9.

J is TRBJ2-7 and V is TRBV4-1; 7 positions agree with TRBD2. The CDR3 has 15 residues. J gave up 3 bases and V 3 bases, and 8 bases lay outside the gene matches. From germline, CDR1 is MGHRA and CDR2 YSYEKL. In nucleotides, the CDR3 is TGCGCCAGCAGCCATGTTACAGAGCGGGACTACGAGCAGTACTTC. It codes for CASSHVTERDYEQYF.

The V gene is TRBV9, the J gene TRBJ2-1; D assignment may be TRBD1 or TRBD2 (5 bases each). This CDR3 contains 14 residues. The V and J ends lost 7 bases and 4 bases respectively, with 15 bases between them. Germline V CDR1 and CDR2: SGDLS, YYNGEE. Here the CDR3 DNA reads TGTGCCAGCTATCGGGGCGGGCCGTACAATGAGCAGTTCTTC. It is translated as CASYRGGPYNEQFF. The full variable domain, with the rest looked up from reference TRBV9 and TRBJ2-1, is DSGVTQTPKHLITATGQRVTLRCSPRSGDLSVYWYQQSLDQGLQFLIQYYNGEERAKGNILERFSAQQFPDLHSELNLSSLELGDSALYFCASYRGGPYNEQFFGPGTRLTVL.